This entry lists 17 T cell receptor beta chains sequenced from one sample in a study of blood T cell repertoires in COVID-19. Measured with immunoSEQ multiplex PCR; TCRdb has only the in-frame clones, and not every one. The sample shows over 200,000 clones, approximately 88% of them seen only once. Input material: PBMCs or T cells enriched from blood (not recorded which). Receptors originate from a woman in her twenties or thirties who had been exposed to COVID-19.

This clone was observed once. The CDR3 loop is CASSQAGTSGRSETQYF. For the CDR3, the DNA is TGTGCCAGCAGCCAAGCCGGGACTAGCGGGAGATCAGAGACCCAGTACTTC. The V call is TRBV3-1 (or the pseudogene TRBV3-2), the J call TRBJ2-5, with TRBD2 identical over 14 bases. J was trimmed by 4 bases and V by 1 base; bases with no gene match: 5. The CDR3 spans 17 residues. Per the germline V gene, CDR1 is LGHDT and CDR2 is YNNKEL (reference sequence).

The chain employs TRBV7-2 and TRBJ1-2; 11 bases match TRBD1. The trim removed 5 bases at V and 3 bases at J, leaving 5 bases unmatched. Germline V gene data show CDR1 as SGHTA and CDR2 as FQGNSA. The CDR3 totals 15 residues. The CDR3 nucleotides are TGTGCCAGCAGCCCGGACAGGGGGCGCGACTATGGCTACACCTTC. It specifies CASSPDRGRDYGYTF.

The V call is TRBV12-5, the J call TRBJ1-5; TRBD1 matches at 7 bases. Germline CDR1 LGHNT, CDR2 FRNRAP. V trimming: 2 bases; J trimming: 3 bases; junction bases outside the gene matches: 7. The CDR3 runs to 16 residues. The DNA of the CDR3 is TGTGCTAGTGGTTTGAACGCAGGGGGTTTCAATCAGCCCCAGCATTTT. Translated: CASGLNAGGFNQPQHF.

This chain links TRBV2 with TRBJ1-5; D is unclear. Germline V gene lookup returns CDR1 SNHLY and CDR2 FYNNEI. The germline V and J ends were trimmed by 6 bases and 7 bases, with 10 bases remaining between them. The CDR3 totals 12 residues. CDR3 sequence reads: CASSIRYQPQHF. The CDR3 nucleotides read TGTGCCAGCAGCATCAGGTACCAGCCCCAGCATTTT.

The chain combines TRBV28 with TRBJ1-6, with D possibly TRBD1 on 6 matching bases. V was clipped by 6 bases and J by 8 bases, with 17 bases between them. This CDR3 comprises 15 residues. From germline, CDR1 is MDHEN and CDR2 SYDVKM. The CDR3 region has the DNA TGTGCCAGCAGCACCGGACAGCTCGAAGATTCACCCCTCCACTTT. Protein product: CASSTGQLEDSPLHF.

The V call is TRBV30, the J call TRBJ1-6; D is undetermined. CDR1 and CDR2 from the germline V gene are GTSNPN and SVGIG (reference sequence). With 1 base removed from V and 0 bases from J, the gap between germline ends came to 10 bases. This CDR3 has 16 residues. CDR3 nucleotides: TGTGCCTGGAGTGATTACGCGAGCTCCTATAATTCACCCCTCCACTTT. It codes for CAWSDYASSYNSPLHF.

The chain recombines TRBV5-1 with TRBJ2-3; TRBD2 matches at 7 bases. The CDR3 is made up of 15 amino acids. Unmatched junction bases numbered 9, after V lost 5 bases and J lost 3 bases. Germline CDR1 SGHRS, CDR2 YFSETQ. The DNA for the CDR3 is TGCGCCAGCAGAGCTTCGGGGCGGGAGACAGATACGCAGTATTTT. This encodes CASRASGRETDTQYF. The complete variable domain, with remaining parts taken from reference TRBV5-1 and TRBJ2-3, reads KAGVTQTPRYLIKTRGQQVTLSCSPISGHRSVSWYQQTPGQGLQFLFEYFSETQRNKGNFPGRFSGRQFSNSRSEMNVSTLELGDSALYLCASRASGRETDTQYFGPGTRLTVL.

The chain uses TRBV2 and TRBJ1-5; no definite D call. Germline V gene data show CDR1 as SNHLY and CDR2 as FYNNEI. CDR3 length: 16 amino acids. Between the trimmed V and J ends, which lost 0 bases and 6 bases, there was a span of 15 bases. The CDR3 bases are TGTGCCAGCAGTGAAGCGTCGGGGTTTAGAGGTCAGCCCCAGCATTTT. Translating it yields CASSEASGFRGQPQHF.

The chain combines TRBV5-4 with TRBJ2-2; possible D gene TRBD2, 5 bases. With 5 bases removed from V and 10 bases from J, the gap between germline ends came to 21 bases. Looked up from germline, CDR1 is SGHNT and CDR2 is YYREEE (reference sequence). This CDR3 has 15 residues. The CDR3, as DNA: TGTGCCAGCAGTTCTACGTTACTGCGGGTAGAGGAGCTGTTTTTT. It codes for CASSSTLLRVEELFF.

The J gene is TRBJ2-1, the V gene TRBV10-3; weak D call: TRBD2 (7 bases). This CDR3 comprises 16 residues. Germline V gene data show CDR1 as ENHRY and CDR2 as SYGVKD. With 4 bases removed from V and 3 bases from J, the gap between germline ends came to 16 bases. The CDR3 protein is CAISVVGGGSYNEQFF. The CDR3 DNA is TGTGCCATCAGTGTCGTAGGGGGGGGGAGCTACAATGAGCAGTTCTTC.

Of note for this clone: This same CDR3 is encoded by further DNA sequences in the sample. The rearrangement uses TRBV12-3 or TRBV12-4 and TRBJ1-2, with 8 bases identical to TRBD1. This CDR3 is built from 13 residues. V lost 6 bases, J lost 4 bases, and 4 bases stayed unmatched. Here the CDR3 reads CASSLGTGYGYTF. CDR3 nucleotide sequence: TGTGCCAGCAGCCTCGGGACAGGCTATGGCTACACCTTC.

The chain uses TRBV18 and TRBJ1-2, with D tentatively TRBD1 (6 bases). The V end lost 1 base, the J end lost 0 bases, and 18 bases lay between the germline ends. Germline assignment: CDR1 KGHSH and CDR2 LQKENI. The CDR3 is 18 amino acids. The CDR3 sequence: CASSPLRGNSIPNYGYTF. CDR3 in DNA: TGTGCCAGCTCACCACTCAGGGGAAATTCCATCCCTAACTATGGCTACACCTTC.

The chain links TRBV18 to TRBJ1-6; D not certain. From germline, CDR1 is KGHSH and CDR2 LQKENI. This CDR3 region has 15 residues. V lost 2 bases and J 9 bases, leaving 14 bases between the germline ends. The CDR3 is CASSPGRPSGSPLHF. Written as DNA, the CDR3 is TGTGCCAGCTCACCAGGCAGGCCGTCTGGTTCACCCCTCCACTTT.

This clone has only one observation. The rearrangement links TRBV19 to TRBJ2-2; TRBD2 matches 11 bases. V dropped 2 bases and J dropped 0; count of bases not matched to a gene: 5. CDR1 LNHDA and CDR2 SQIVND come from the germline V gene (reference sequence). The CDR3 sequence is 18 residues long. CDR3 in DNA: TGTGCCAGTAGTATACTGACTAGCGGGATATCGAACACCGGGGAGCTGTTTTTT. Its translation: CASSILTSGISNTGELFF.

This clone has only a few counts. The V call is TRBV27, the J call TRBJ2-3, with 8 bases identical to TRBD2. Unmatched junction bases numbered 3, after V lost 3 bases and J lost 1 base. Germline-derived CDR1 and CDR2 are MNHEY and SMNVEV (reference sequence). The CDR3 loop spans 15 amino acids. The CDR3 loop is CASSLGTRGTDTQYF. CDR3 sequence (DNA): TGTGCCAGCAGTTTGGGGACTAGAGGCACAGATACGCAGTATTTT.

V gene TRBV5-4 combines with J gene TRBJ1-3, with 9 bases that match TRBD1. The CDR3 consists of 16 residues. Germline V gene sequence: CDR1 SGHNT, CDR2 YYREEE (reference sequence). V gave up 4 bases and J gave up 2 bases; unmatched junction bases: 7. The CDR3 bases are TGTGCCAGCAGCCCAGGACAGGGGCTAGCTGGAAACACCATATATTTT. Its protein is CASSPGQGLAGNTIYF. The complete variable domain, with remaining parts taken from reference TRBV5-4 and TRBJ1-3, reads ETGVTQSPTHLIKTRGQQVTLRCSSQSGHNTVSWYQQALGQGPQFIFQYYREEENGRGNFPPRFSGLQFPNYSSELNVNALELDDSALYLCASSPGQGLAGNTIYFGEGSWLTVV.

This clone appeared a few times. This chain links TRBV5-6 with TRBJ2-3, with 8 bases lining up with TRBD2. V trimming: 0 bases; J trimming: 5 bases; junction bases outside the gene matches: 5. Per germline, CDR1 SGHDT and CDR2 YYEEEE. This CDR3 region has 15 residues. Here the CDR3 DNA reads TGTGCCAGCAGCTTGGGGGGACTAGTGCGAGATACGCAGTATTTT. Protein sequence: CASSLGGLVRDTQYF.